This T cell receptor beta chain was sequenced during a study of early T cells in non-severe SARS-CoV-2 infection. One entry per CDR3 protein results from TCRdb running MiXCR on the 5' RACE reads. Of about 79,000 distinct CDR3 sequences in the sample, 13% were seen once. The sample holds many counts of this clonotype. This CDR3 is 19 amino acids long. V lost 0 bases and J lost 0; bases outside the gene matches: 12. The germline V gene has CDR1 MNHEY and CDR2 SMNVEV (reference sequence). Input material: whole blood. The chain has TRBV27 and TRBJ1-1; the match to TRBD1 covers 8 bases. The receptor was isolated from an adult who was a healthcare worker with PCR-confirmed SARS-CoV-2 infection or an uninfected control (not recorded which). CDR3 bases: TGTGCCAGCAGTTTATCCGTTTTTCTCAGGGGGCATATGAACACTGAAGCTTTCTTT. Translated, it gives CASSLSVFLRGHMNTEAFF.